This entry features one T cell receptor beta chain sequence. Its target is not known. This CDR3 contains 17 residues. CDR1 is MNHEY, CDR2 SMNVEV, per germline (reference sequence). Germline trimming cut 7 bases from V and 2 bases from J; bases unmatched to any gene: 10. This sample is part of a study of vaccination effects on CD4 cells after COVID-19. Study-wide results and caveats: Healthy vaccinees' vaccine-induced clones included only 1 of 255 that recognized common cold coronaviruses.

TCRdb keeps only in-frame clones here, not all; method: immunoSEQ multiplex PCR. Counted here are tens of thousands of clones, around 73% occurring once; the ten biggest clones make up approximately 10%. Culture lasted about 11 days before CD4+ T cell isolation. Specimen: CD4+ T cells from PBMCs cultured without peptide, collected before COVID-19 vaccination. This sequence joins TRBV27 and TRBJ2-6, with TRBD1 identical over 8 bases. The clonotype was recovered from a human donor who received a COVID-19 vaccine. The CDR3 here is CASTSGQGKAGANVLTF. The CDR3 DNA follows: TGTGCCAGCACCTCCGGACAGGGAAAGGCTGGGGCCAACGTCCTGACTTTC.